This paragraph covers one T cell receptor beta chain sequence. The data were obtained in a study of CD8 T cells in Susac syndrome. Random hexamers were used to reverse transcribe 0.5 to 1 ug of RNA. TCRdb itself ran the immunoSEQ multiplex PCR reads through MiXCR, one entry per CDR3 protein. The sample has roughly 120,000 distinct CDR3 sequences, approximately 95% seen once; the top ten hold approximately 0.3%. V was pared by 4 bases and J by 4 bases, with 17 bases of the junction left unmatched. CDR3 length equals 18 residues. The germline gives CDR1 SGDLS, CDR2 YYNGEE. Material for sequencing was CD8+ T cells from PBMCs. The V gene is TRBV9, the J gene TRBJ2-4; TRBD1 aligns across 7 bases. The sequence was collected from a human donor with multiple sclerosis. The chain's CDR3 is CASSSGGSSGTDKNIQYF. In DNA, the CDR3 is TGTGCCAGCAGCTCAGGGGGATCGTCCGGGACAGATAAAAACATTCAGTACTTC.